The 16 T cell receptor beta chains below all came from one sample that was sequenced in a study of beta chain features in type 1 diabetes. As every portion of the isolated RNA was reverse transcribed, the sequencing read expressed TCRB transcripts. Sequencing used immunoSEQ multiplex PCR; TCRdb keeps in-frame clones, though not all of them. The profile shows roughly 300,000 clones, 11% to 15% of them singletons. Source material: central memory CD4+ T cells from blood. The receptors shown here come from a man aged 30 to 45 in good health.

In its sample, this clone was seen a few times. The chain combines TRBV4-1 with TRBJ2-1; possible D gene TRBD1, 5 bases. The CDR3 runs 15 residues. Trimming shortened V by 0 bases and J by 7 bases, and 13 bases separated the two germline ends. Germline V gene lookup returns CDR1 MGHRA and CDR2 YSYEKL. CDR3 sequence (DNA): TGCGCCAGCAGCCAAGACAGGGTATCAATGAATGAGCAGTTCTTC. It specifies CASSQDRVSMNEQFF.

In its sample, this clone was seen a few times. The chain uses TRBV7-3 and TRBJ2-2, with unresolved D. Germline lookup yields CDR1 SGHTA and CDR2 FQGTGA. This CDR3 has 12 amino acids. V lost 2 bases and J lost 7, with 5 bases in between. CDR3: CASSLQVGELFF. In DNA form, the CDR3 reads TGTGCCAGCAGCTTACAGGTCGGGGAGCTGTTTTTT.

This rearrangement joins TRBV19 to TRBJ1-1; 7 nucleotides match TRBD1. After removal of 9 bases from V and 0 bases from J, the junction contained 10 bases not matched to a gene. This CDR3 is built from 15 residues. Per the germline V gene, CDR1 is LNHDA and CDR2 is SQIVND (reference sequence). CDR3 nucleotide sequence: TGTGCCAGCGCGACTTCCGGGACAGTGAACACTGAAGCTTTCTTT. This gives the protein CASATSGTVNTEAFF.

The J gene is TRBJ2-2, the V gene TRBV11-2; 10 nucleotides align to TRBD2. V dropped 0 bases and J dropped 6; count of bases not matched to a gene: 1. Germline CDR1 SGHAT, CDR2 FQNNGV. CDR3 length equals 15 residues. The CDR3 spells CASSLEGLASGELFF. The DNA of the CDR3 is TGTGCCAGCAGCTTAGAGGGACTAGCGTCCGGGGAGCTGTTTTTT.

There are a few counts of this clone. Here the CDR3 reads CASLRGRGAFF. CDR3 in DNA: TGTGCCAGCCTGAGGGGGAGAGGGGCTTTCTTT. The V and J genes are TRBV2 and TRBJ1-1, with D maybe TRBD1 (6 bases). With 8 bases removed from V and 11 bases from J, the gap between germline ends came to 15 bases. This CDR3 has 11 residues. CDR1 is SNHLY, CDR2 FYNNEI, per germline.

The chain recombines TRBV6-4 with TRBJ2-3, with 10 bases identical to TRBD2. Trimming cost V 0 bases and J 5 bases; bases outside gene matches: 2. CDR3 length equals 15 residues. CDR1 is MRHNA and CDR2 is SNTAGT in the germline V gene. CDR3 sequence: CASSDSAGGIDTQYF. The CDR3 DNA reads as TGTGCCAGCAGTGACTCAGCGGGAGGGATAGATACGCAGTATTTT.

This chain joins TRBV5-1 and TRBJ1-4; D possibly corresponds to TRBD1 (6 bases). The germline V gene encodes CDR1 SGHRS and CDR2 YFSETQ. The V end lost 3 bases, the J end lost 8 bases, and 14 bases lay between the germline ends. CDR3 length equals 14 residues. The CDR3 DNA is TGCGCCAGCAGCTGGGGGGCAGCTCCGGAAAAACTGTTTTTT. This codes for CASSWGAAPEKLFF.

This clone showed up just once. V usage is TRBV21-1 and J usage is TRBJ2-2; no DNA check was done on the table's D call, TRBD2. TRBV21-1 represents a pseudogene. The CDR3 runs 13 residues. The CDR3 coding sequence is TGTGCCAGCAGCACTTCTACTGGCGGGGAGCTGTTTTTT. Residues: CASSTSTGGELFF.

The genes are TRBV5-4 and TRBJ2-1, with D possibly being TRBD1 or TRBD2 (5 bases each). CDR3 length: 15 residues. Trimming removed 4 bases from V and 4 bases from J, with 15 bases in between. Germline CDR1 is SGHNT and CDR2 is YYREEE (reference sequence). The CDR3 sequence: CASSTTGTLYNEQFF. DNA of the CDR3: TGTGCCAGCAGCACAACCGGGACGCTATACAATGAGCAGTTCTTC.

A single count supports this clone. A read error may produce the germline difference seen at one junction end. The same CDR3 is also encoded by other DNA sequences in this sample. The J gene is TRBJ2-7, the V gene TRBV4-1, with unresolved D. CDR1 and CDR2 (germline): MGHRA, YSYEKL. The CDR3 covers 14 residues. CDR3 sequence (DNA): TGCGCCAGCAGCCGAAACCAGGTAGTCTACGAACAGTACTTC. Protein: CASSRNQVVYEQYF.

Points on this clone: Since a much larger clone is just one base distant, this may be a read error. The rearrangement uses TRBV29-1 and TRBJ2-1; TRBD2 aligns across 10 bases. This CDR3 contains 11 residues. Germline lookup yields CDR1 SQVTM and CDR2 ANQGSEA. As DNA, the CDR3 is TGCAGCGTGGGACTAGCGAATGAGCGGTTCTTC. Its translation: CSVGLANERFF.

The CDR3 DNA is TGTGCCAGCAGCCCTCTTGGTATGCGGAACACTGAAGCTTTCTTT. Protein sequence: CASSPLGMRNTEAFF. The chain couples TRBV5-8 to TRBJ1-1; D not resolved. The length of the CDR3 is 15 residues. Germline lookup yields CDR1 SGHTS and CDR2 YDEGEE. V dropped 4 bases and J dropped 1 base, with 14 bases sitting between them.

The chain has TRBV30 and TRBJ2-1, with 7 bases aligning to TRBD2. Trimming at V came to 6 bases and at J to 2 bases, leaving 7 bases not matched to a gene. Germline V gene sequence: CDR1 GTSNPN, CDR2 SVGIG (reference sequence). There are 14 residues in the CDR3. The CDR3 spells CACAGVAAYNEQFF. The CDR3 bases are TGTGCCTGTGCGGGGGTAGCGGCCTACAATGAGCAGTTCTTC.

The V and J genes are TRBV6-1 and TRBJ1-5, with TRBD1 as a possible D gene (6 bases). This CDR3 comprises 16 residues. The V end lost 2 bases, the J end lost 2 bases, and 13 bases lay between the germline ends. Germline CDR1 MNHNS, CDR2 SASEGT. This CDR3 reads CASSESQGWGNQPQHF. In DNA, the CDR3 is TGTGCCAGCAGTGAATCACAGGGTTGGGGCAATCAGCCCCAGCATTTT.

The V and J genes are TRBV7-3 and TRBJ2-5; 9 bases fit TRBD1. Losses at the gene ends were 2 bases for V and 4 bases for J; bases not matched to a gene: 5. Germline-derived CDR1 and CDR2 are SGHTA and FQGTGA. CDR3 length: 15 residues. CDR3 amino acids: CASSLSGTGTETQYF. CDR3 coding DNA: TGTGCCAGCAGCTTATCCGGGACAGGGACAGAGACCCAGTACTTC.

This rearrangement joins TRBV11-3 to TRBJ2-3, with TRBD1 as a possible D gene (6 bases). V shed 4 bases and J shed 0 bases, with 11 bases lying between them. The length of the CDR3 is 15 residues. Germline-derived CDR1 and CDR2 are SGHNT and YENEEA. This CDR3 is CASSSETGSTDTQYF. In DNA form, the CDR3 reads TGTGCCAGCAGCTCCGAGACAGGTAGCACAGATACGCAGTATTTT.